Listed below are T cell receptor beta chains from one sample, sequenced in a study of vaccination and CD4 T cells after COVID-19. TCRdb re-analysed the PCR reads in MiXCR, keeping a single row per CDR3 protein. Of just over 15,000 distinct CDR3 sequences listed, about half are singletons. What these receptors recognize is not known. This specimen consisted of CD4+ T cells from blood, cultured in vitro, obtained before SARS-CoV-2 vaccination. Source of these receptors: a human donor who had recovered from COVID-19. Both conserved end residues are part of each CDR3. The D gene is left open where the match is weak. Only some rows state a clone size, as once, few, many or a class for expanded clones.

D gene,J gene,clone size,V gene,CDR3 DNA,CDR3 protein
-,TRBJ2-1,-,TRBV11-2,TGTGCCAGCAGCTTAGTTTTCAATGAGCAGTTCTTC,CASSLVFNEQFF
-,TRBJ2-5,-,TRBV5-1,TGCGCCAGCAGCTTGGAGGGGGGGCCGGGGGAGACCCAGTACTTC,CASSLEGGPGETQYF
-,TRBJ1-1,-,TRBV6-1,TGTGCCAGCAGTCTAACGGGACATTTGAACACTGAAGCTTTCTTT,CASSLTGHLNTEAFF
-,TRBJ2-7,-,TRBV6-2/TRBV6-3,TGTGCCAGCAGTTCCGGGGGCCTTTTCTACGAGCAGTACTTC,CASSSGGLFYEQYF
TRBD1,TRBJ2-3,-,TRBV12-3/TRBV12-4,TGTGCCAGCCTACAGGGGGCCCCAGATACGCAGTATTTT,CASLQGAPDTQYF
-,TRBJ1-2,-,TRBV4-1,TGCGCCAGCAGCCAAGAAATAAATCGACAGGTTACCTATGGCTACACCTTC,CASSQEINRQVTYGYTF
-,TRBJ2-5,-,TRBV19,TGTGCCAGTAGTGACCAGACTAGTTACGCGACCCAGTACTTC,CASSDQTSYATQYF
-,TRBJ2-7,-,TRBV10-3,TGTGCCATCAGTGGAACCGGGACTCCGATCTACGAGCAGTACTTC,CAISGTGTPIYEQYF
-,TRBJ2-5,-,TRBV24-1,TGTGCCACCAGTGATCCGCGGGGCTCGACAGGGAGCGAGACCCAGTACTTC,CATSDPRGSTGSETQYF
-,TRBJ1-2,-,TRBV12-5,TGTGCTAGTTCACAGTCTAACTATGGCTACACCTTC,CASSQSNYGYTF
TRBD1,TRBJ1-2,-,TRBV20-1,TGCAGTGCCCAAGGAGGGACAGTTGGCTACACCTTC,CSAQGGTVGYTF
-,TRBJ1-6,-,TRBV18,TGTGCCAGCTCACCAGCCCTACAAGGGAATTCACCCCTCCACTTT,CASSPALQGNSPLHF
TRBD2,TRBJ2-2,-,TRBV6-1,TGTGCCACCAGCCTTCGGGGGAGGGACACCGGGGAGCTGTTTTTT,CATSLRGRDTGELFF
TRBD1,TRBJ1-1,few,TRBV20-1,TGCAGTGCTAGAGATAGTGGGACAGGGGGCACTGAAGCTTTCTTT,CSARDSGTGGTEAFF
-,TRBJ2-3,-,TRBV20-1,TGCAGTGCTAGAGATGGGACGAGCACAGATACGCAGTATTTT,CSARDGTSTDTQYF
-,TRBJ2-2,-,TRBV20-1,TGCAGTGCTACCCACCCGTCGGGCACCGGGGAGCTGTTTTTT,CSATHPSGTGELFF
TRBD1,TRBJ2-7,-,TRBV7-2,TGTGCCAGCAGCCAGACAGGGACGTTCGTCGAGCAGTACTTC,CASSQTGTFVEQYF
-,TRBJ2-2,few,TRBV19,TGTGCCAGTAGTATACTAGCGAACACCGGGGAGCTGTTTTTT,CASSILANTGELFF
TRBD2,TRBJ2-3,-,TRBV10-1,TGCGCCAGCAGTGAAGTGGGGCTGACTAGCGGGAGTGGTGATACGCAGTATTTT,CASSEVGLTSGSGDTQYF
TRBD1,TRBJ2-1,-,TRBV29-1,TGCAGCGTTGAGGGGACAGGGGGCGCCGGGAATGAGCAGTTCTTC,CSVEGTGGAGNEQFF
TRBD2,TRBJ2-5,-,TRBV4-1,TGCGCCAGCAGCCAAGATTCCTTTTCAGCGGGAGGGGCGGAGACCCAGTACTTC,CASSQDSFSAGGAETQYF
-,TRBJ2-3,-,TRBV20-1,TGCAGTGCTAAGGAGGGCGCGAGAGATACGCAGTATTTT,CSAKEGARDTQYF
-,TRBJ1-5,few,TRBV12-3/TRBV12-4,TGTGCCAGCAGTTTCCTTTCAGGGCACCAGCCCCAGCATTTT,CASSFLSGHQPQHF
TRBD1,TRBJ2-2,few,TRBV12-3/TRBV12-4,TGTGCCAGCAGGACAGGGCTCGGGGAGCTGTTTTTT,CASRTGLGELFF
-,TRBJ2-5,few,TRBV7-2,TGTGCCAGCAGCTTAGGTAATCAGGGAGCGGAGACCCAGTACTTC,CASSLGNQGAETQYF
TRBD1,TRBJ2-2,-,TRBV6-1,TGTGCCAGCAGTGAAGGGACAGGGGACACCGGGGAGCTGTTTTTT,CASSEGTGDTGELFF
TRBD2,TRBJ2-3,-,TRBV7-3,TGTGCCAGCAGCTTACTCGCGGGAGACACAGATACGCAGTATTTT,CASSLLAGDTDTQYF
-,TRBJ2-7,-,TRBV6-2/TRBV6-3,TGTGCCAGCAGTTACCGAGGGTACGAGCAGTACTTC,CASSYRGYEQYF
TRBD1,TRBJ1-2,-,TRBV19,TGTGCCAGTAGTATAGTGGGACAGGGGGCTGGCTACACCTTC,CASSIVGQGAGYTF
-,TRBJ1-2,-,TRBV20-1,TGCAGTGGGGCCAGGGGAGGAGGCTACACCTTC,CSGARGGGYTF
TRBD2,TRBJ2-5,-,TRBV20-1,TGCAGTGCTAGTAGCGGGGGACAAGAGACCCAGTACTTC,CSASSGGQETQYF
-,TRBJ2-5,-,TRBV2,TGTGCCAGCAGTGAACTGTGGACCCAGTACTTC,CASSELWTQYF
-,TRBJ2-5,-,TRBV2,TGTGCCAGCAGCGAATGGGGGGTGGAGACCCAGTACTTC,CASSEWGVETQYF
-,TRBJ2-2,-,TRBV18,TGTGCCAGCTCACCACGGGGGGCGAACACCGGGGAGCTGTTTTTT,CASSPRGANTGELFF
-,TRBJ1-2,-,TRBV5-1,TGCGCCAGCAGCTTGACAGGGCCTGATCGAGGCTACACCTTC,CASSLTGPDRGYTF
-,TRBJ1-2,-,TRBV30,TGTGCCTGGAGCAAAACAGCTTATATTGGGTTTGGCTACACCTTC,CAWSKTAYIGFGYTF